These 15 T cell receptor beta chains were sequenced from one sample in a study of T-cell memory formation after mild COVID-19. Via MiXCR, TCRdb re-called the 5' RACE reads, giving one row per CDR3 protein. The repertoire has 200,000 to 250,000 distinct CDR3 sequences, 7.5% to 10% of them found once; the top ten carry around a fifth. Input material: PBMCs or a T cell subset sorted from them (not recorded which). Receptor source: a man aged 18 to 30 who had mild COVID-19 (a few samples of this study predate the infection). Cell type and time point are not known.

The chain is built from TRBV10-3 and TRBJ2-5; D may be TRBD1 (5 bases). The CDR3 runs 14 residues. V lost 8 bases and J lost 5, with 18 bases in between. CDR1 ENHRY and CDR2 SYGVKD come from the germline V gene. The CDR3 nucleotides are TGTGCCATCGGTAGGGGCCAGACCGGCGAGACCCAGTACTTC. It specifies CAIGRGQTGETQYF.

This clonotype was counted a few times. The chain employs TRBV5-4 and TRBJ2-5, with D possibly TRBD2 on 5 matching bases. In germline, CDR1 is SGHNT, CDR2 YYREEE (reference sequence). The CDR3 totals 14 residues. V lost 2 bases, J lost 5 bases, and 13 bases lay in between. The CDR3 protein is CASSFGNEGETQYF. CDR3 DNA sequence: TGTGCCAGCAGCTTCGGGAACGAGGGTGAGACCCAGTACTTC.

This clonotype came up a few times. The CDR3 nucleotides read TGTGCCAGCAGCTCCGGCTATCCAGGGGGCAATCAGCCCCAGCATTTT. Translation gives CASSSGYPGGNQPQHF. This chain connects TRBV7-2 to TRBJ1-5; tentative D call: TRBD1 (6 bases). There are 16 residues in the CDR3. Trimming removed 4 bases from V and 2 bases from J, with 15 bases in between. Germline V lookup: CDR1 SGHTA, CDR2 FQGNSA. Supplemented by reference TRBV7-2 and TRBJ1-5, the full variable domain reads GAGVSQSPSNKVTEKGKDVELRCDPISGHTALYWYRQSLGQGLEFLIYFQGNSAPDKSGLPSDRFSAERTGGSVSTLTIQRTQQEDSAVYLCASSSGYPGGNQPQHFGDGTRLSIL.

This clonotype has just a few counts. V is TRBV5-1 and J is TRBJ1-2; D perhaps matches TRBD1 (6 bases). The CDR3 has 14 amino acids. Germline V gives CDR1 SGHRS, CDR2 YFSETQ. Trimming took off 4 bases at V and 5 bases at J, with 15 bases between the two ends. This CDR3 is CASSPEGQHYGYTF. The CDR3 DNA sequence: TGCGCCAGCAGCCCAGAAGGACAGCATTATGGCTACACCTTC.

The chain couples TRBV14 to TRBJ2-2; 8 bases fit TRBD1. The CDR3 runs to 14 residues. Germline CDR1 and CDR2: SGHDN and FVKESK. Trimming took 1 base from V and 7 from J; bases not matched to a gene: 2. The CDR3 here is CASSQAGGDGELFF. As DNA, the CDR3 is TGTGCCAGCAGCCAAGCAGGGGGCGACGGGGAGCTGTTTTTT.

This clonotype was observed a handful of times. V gene TRBV7-8 combines with J gene TRBJ2-1, with 7 nucleotides matching TRBD1. This CDR3 has 15 amino acids. The junction had 3 bases not matched to a gene; V was cut back by 2 bases and J by 2 bases. Germline loops: CDR1 SGHVS, CDR2 FQNEAQ. CDR3 in amino acids: CASSLMGTAYNEQFF. CDR3 bases: TGTGCCAGCAGCTTAATGGGGACAGCCTACAATGAGCAGTTCTTC.

In this sample, this clonotype turned up a few times. The V and J genes are TRBV12-3 or TRBV12-4 and TRBJ2-3, with no clear D. This CDR3 is 14 amino acids long. V lost 0 bases and J 0 bases, leaving 4 bases between the germline ends. Here the CDR3 DNA reads TGTGCCAGCAGTTTAGCGGCCAGCACAGATACGCAGTATTTT. This gives the protein CASSLAASTDTQYF.

The chain uses TRBV10-1 and TRBJ2-3; D gene ambiguous. The germline V and J ends were trimmed by 5 bases and 2 bases, with 5 bases remaining between them. The CDR3 is made up of 12 amino acids. Germline V gene data show CDR1 as WNHNN and CDR2 as SYGVQD (reference sequence). The CDR3, as DNA: TGCGCCAGCAGTCAGTACACAGATACGCAGTATTTT. The encoded protein is CASSQYTDTQYF.

This clonotype was picked up a small number of times. The V gene is TRBV11-2, the J gene TRBJ2-7, with 7 bases identical to TRBD1. Trimming took 5 bases from V and 1 from J; bases not matched to a gene: 5. The CDR3 totals 14 residues. From germline, CDR1 is SGHAT and CDR2 FQNNGV. The CDR3 DNA reads TGTGCCAGCAGCCGCGGACAGGATTCCTACGAGCAGTACGTC. Translation gives CASSRGQDSYEQYV.

V usage is TRBV9 and J usage is TRBJ1-2, with 7 positions matching TRBD1. Germline V gene sequence: CDR1 SGDLS, CDR2 YYNGEE. The CDR3 is made up of 14 amino acids. The junction had 9 bases not matched to a gene; V was cut back by 3 bases and J by 7 bases. CDR3 nucleotide sequence: TGTGCCAGCAGCGGAGGGACAGCCGCGGGTGGCTACACCTTC. It is translated as CASSGGTAAGGYTF.

J is TRBJ2-3 and V is TRBV6-2 or TRBV6-3; a possible D gene is TRBD1 (5 bases). This CDR3 is built from 15 residues. Trimming left V 4 bases short and J 2 bases short, with 13 bases between. Germline V gene sequence: CDR1 MNHEY, CDR2 SVGEGT. The CDR3 DNA follows: TGTGCCAGCAGTTTGAGCCGGACATACACAGATACGCAGTATTTT. Translating it yields CASSLSRTYTDTQYF.

V and J are TRBV30 and TRBJ1-4, with 7 bases aligning to TRBD1. V gave up 0 bases and J gave up 4 bases; unmatched junction bases: 2. Germline loops: CDR1 GTSNPN, CDR2 SVGIG (reference sequence). This CDR3 has 14 residues. The CDR3 reads CAWSVGDSNEKLFF. The CDR3 nucleotides are TGTGCCTGGAGTGTGGGGGACAGTAATGAAAAACTGTTTTTT.

This clonotype occurred a few times. V is TRBV11-2 and J is TRBJ2-3, with D possibly matching TRBD1 (6 bases). There are 16 residues in the CDR3. The germline V gene has CDR1 SGHAT and CDR2 FQNNGV. The V gene lost 1 base and the J gene lost 5 bases, with 16 bases spanning the gap. The CDR3 nucleotides read TGTGCCAGCAGCTTAGTGACGGGACATTGGGAAGATACGCAGTATTTT. Its translation is CASSLVTGHWEDTQYF.

This clonotype was seen a handful of times. CDR3: CASSPTGGLGNQPQHF. The DNA for the CDR3 is TGTGCCAGCTCACCAACAGGGGGGTTGGGCAATCAGCCCCAGCATTTT. The gene calls are TRBV18 and TRBJ1-5; 8 nucleotides align to TRBD1. The germline V gene encodes CDR1 KGHSH and CDR2 LQKENI. V lost 2 bases and J lost 2; bases outside the gene matches: 5. The CDR3 spans 16 residues. Together with reference TRBV18 and TRBJ1-5, the CDR3 gives the full variable domain: NAGVMQNPRHLVRRRGQEARLRCSPMKGHSHVYWYRQLPEEGLKFMVYLQKENIIDESGMPKERFSAEFPKEGPSILRIQQVVRGDSAAYFCASSPTGGLGNQPQHFGDGTRLSIL.

This clonotype was observed a handful of times. The chain uses TRBV7-8 and TRBJ1-5; D unclear. V lost 3 bases to trimming and J lost 0 bases, with 6 bases between them. The germline CDR1 and CDR2 sequences are SGHVS and FQNEAQ. CDR3 length: 14 amino acids. The CDR3 DNA reads TGTGCCAGCAGCTTCCCCACTAGCAATCAGCCCCAGCATTTT. This encodes CASSFPTSNQPQHF.